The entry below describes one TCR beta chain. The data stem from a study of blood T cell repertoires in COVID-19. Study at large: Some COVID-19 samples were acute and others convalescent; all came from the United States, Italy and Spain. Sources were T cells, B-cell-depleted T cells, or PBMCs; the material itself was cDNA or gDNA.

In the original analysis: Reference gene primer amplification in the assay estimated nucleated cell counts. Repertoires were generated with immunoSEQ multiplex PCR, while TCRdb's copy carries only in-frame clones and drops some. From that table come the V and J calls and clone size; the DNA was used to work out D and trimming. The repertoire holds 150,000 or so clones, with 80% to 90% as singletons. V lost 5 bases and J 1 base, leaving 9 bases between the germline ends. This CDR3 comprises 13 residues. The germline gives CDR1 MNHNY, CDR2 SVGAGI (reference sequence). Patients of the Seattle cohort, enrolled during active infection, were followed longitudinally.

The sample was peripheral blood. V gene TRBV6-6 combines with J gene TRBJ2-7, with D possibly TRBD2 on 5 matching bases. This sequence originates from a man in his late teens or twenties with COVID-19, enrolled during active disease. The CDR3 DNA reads TGTGCCAGCAGTCGGACTGGTTCCTACGAGCAGTACTTC. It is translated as CASSRTGSYEQYF.